The 29 T cell receptor beta chains reported below all come from one sample, sequenced in a study of blood T cell repertoires in COVID-19. Assay used: immunoSEQ multiplex PCR; TCRdb lists only in-frame clones, some missing. The sample holds more than 350,000 clones; 75% to 90% are singletons and the top ten take over 0.95%. Input material: PBMCs or T cells enriched from blood (not recorded which). These receptors were taken from a man younger than 30 who had recovered from COVID-19.

The J gene is TRBJ1-3, the V gene TRBV7-2; D not resolved. Germline V gives CDR1 SGHTA, CDR2 FQGNSA. V lost 0 bases to trimming and J lost 4 bases, with 4 bases between them. This CDR3 is 13 amino acids long. The CDR3 loop reads CASSLAAGNTIYF. In DNA form, the CDR3 reads TGTGCCAGCAGCTTAGCAGCAGGAAACACCATATATTTT.

V is TRBV5-1 and J is TRBJ2-5; possible D gene TRBD1, 6 bases. Deletions cut 4 bases from V and 7 bases from J, with 20 bases between. There are 15 residues in the CDR3. Per germline, CDR1 SGHRS and CDR2 YFSETQ. The CDR3 region has the DNA TGCGCCAGCAGCCCGTCACAGACCAGGGGTGGGACCCAGTACTTC. Its translation: CASSPSQTRGGTQYF.

This sequence joins TRBV5-1 and TRBJ2-1, with a tentative D call TRBD1 (6 bases). V lost 2 bases to trimming and J lost 9 bases, with 9 bases between them. CDR1 is SGHRS, CDR2 YFSETQ, per germline. The CDR3 covers 12 residues. The CDR3 here is CASSLGGIEQFF. The DNA of the CDR3 is TGCGCCAGCAGCTTAGGGGGTATTGAGCAGTTCTTC. Full variable domain (missing parts from reference TRBV5-1 and TRBJ2-1): KAGVTQTPRYLIKTRGQQVTLSCSPISGHRSVSWYQQTPGQGLQFLFEYFSETQRNKGNFPGRFSGRQFSNSRSEMNVSTLELGDSALYLCASSLGGIEQFFGPGTRLTVL.

The V and J genes are TRBV3-1 (or the pseudogene TRBV3-2) and TRBJ2-3, with 7 bases aligning to TRBD2. The CDR3 covers 18 residues. The V segment lost 6 bases and the J segment 0 bases; nucleotides outside the gene matches: 15. CDR1 and CDR2 from the germline V gene are LGHDT and YNNKEL (reference sequence). CDR3 protein: CASSTKAIGRGSTDTQYF. CDR3 bases: TGTGCCAGCAGTACAAAGGCCATCGGGCGGGGGAGCACAGATACGCAGTATTTT.

The gene calls are TRBV28 and TRBJ2-2, with D possibly matching TRBD1 (6 bases). This CDR3 spans 15 amino acids. V lost 8 bases to trimming and J lost 5 bases, with 18 bases between them. CDR1 and CDR2 from the germline V gene are MDHEN and SYDVKM. The CDR3 bases are TGTGCCAGCGTCTTTGGGGGCGGCAGGACCGGGGAGCTGTTTTTT. It specifies CASVFGGGRTGELFF.

V usage is TRBV27 and J usage is TRBJ1-2, with a weak D call TRBD1 (6 bases). Looked up from germline, CDR1 is MNHEY and CDR2 is SMNVEV (reference sequence). The ends were cut back, 6 bases at V and 5 bases at J, with 13 bases in the middle. The CDR3 covers 13 residues. CDR3 amino acids: CASSRGGAYGYTF. The CDR3 coding sequence is TGTGCCAGCAGCCGCGGGGGGGCGTATGGCTACACCTTC.

The chain combines TRBV5-6 with TRBJ2-7; 11 nucleotides align to TRBD1. Germline CDR1 and CDR2: SGHDT and YYEEEE. This CDR3 region has 17 residues. V shed 4 bases, J shed 0 bases, and the junction held 9 bases outside the gene matches. CDR3 in DNA: TGTGCCAGCAGCCAATTAACCGGGACAGGGGGCTCCTACGAGCAGTACTTC. Residues: CASSQLTGTGGSYEQYF.

V gene TRBV7-8 combines with J gene TRBJ1-6; weak D call: TRBD1 (6 bases). V was cut by 4 bases and J by 6 bases, with 13 bases left in between. This CDR3 has 15 residues. CDR1 is SGHVS and CDR2 is FQNEAQ in the germline V gene. This CDR3 reads CASSYRGGGNSPLHF. Written as DNA, the CDR3 is TGTGCCAGCAGCTACCGGGGGGGCGGTAATTCACCCCTCCACTTT. Full variable domain (missing parts from reference TRBV7-8 and TRBJ1-6): GAGVSQSPRYKVAKRGQDVALRCDPISGHVSLFWYQQALGQGPEFLTYFQNEAQLDKSGLPSDRFFAERPEGSVSTLKIQRTQQEDSAVYLCASSYRGGGNSPLHFGNGTRLTVT.

This sequence joins TRBV6-5 and TRBJ2-7; TRBD2 aligns across 10 bases. Germline V gene lookup returns CDR1 MNHEY and CDR2 SVGAGI. The CDR3 runs 15 residues. V lost 8 bases to trimming and J lost 7 bases; unmatched junction nucleotides: 14. The CDR3 DNA reads TGTGCCAGCCCCAAGCCTAGCGGGAGTTCTGAGGAGCAGTACTTC. It codes for CASPKPSGSSEEQYF.

This clone was recorded only once. This chain joins TRBV6-1 and TRBJ1-1; 7 bases align to TRBD1. The V and J ends lost 0 bases and 1 base, in that order; junction bases with no gene match: 8. This CDR3 is 17 amino acids long. CDR1 is MNHNS, CDR2 SASEGT, per germline. In DNA, the CDR3 is TGTGCCAGCAGTGAAGCTGGAAGGGGGCGATGGAACACTGAAGCTTTCTTT. Protein: CASSEAGRGRWNTEAFF.

The J gene is TRBJ1-2, the V gene TRBV19, with 9 bases identical to TRBD1. The CDR3 length is 16 residues. CDR1 is LNHDA and CDR2 is SQIVND in the germline V gene (reference sequence). The junction had 7 bases not matched to a gene; V was cut back by 4 bases and J by 1 base. For the CDR3, the DNA is TGTGCCAGTAGTACCGGGACAGGGACATTTAACTATGGCTACACCTTC. Amino acid sequence: CASSTGTGTFNYGYTF.

The rearrangement links TRBV27 to TRBJ2-6; 12 bases agree with TRBD2. Germline V gives CDR1 MNHEY, CDR2 SMNVEV (reference sequence). V dropped 8 bases and J dropped 0; count of bases not matched to a gene: 5. This CDR3 is 17 amino acids long. CDR3 coding DNA: TGTGCCAGCGGCGGACTAGCGGGAAACTCTGGGGCCAACGTCCTGACTTTC. The encoded protein is CASGGLAGNSGANVLTF.

The chain carries TRBV27 and TRBJ2-7; TRBD1 might be the D (5 bases). Germline V CDR1 and CDR2: MNHEY, SMNVEV (reference sequence). The CDR3 totals 12 residues. V shed 4 bases and J shed 4 bases, with 8 bases lying between them. CDR3 in DNA: TGTGCCAGCAGTTCCGACAGTTACGAGCAGTACTTC. It yields the protein CASSSDSYEQYF.

J is TRBJ2-1 and V is TRBV19, with D perhaps matching TRBD2 (6 bases). V was pared by 5 bases and J by 10 bases, with 12 bases between. This CDR3 comprises 12 residues. CDR1 LNHDA and CDR2 SQIVND come from the germline V gene (reference sequence). CDR3 loop: CASSYSEGEQFF. CDR3 in DNA: TGTGCCAGTAGTTATTCGGAGGGAGAGCAGTTCTTC.

The chain uses TRBV9 and TRBJ1-2; 9 bases fit TRBD1. The CDR3 totals 14 residues. Trimming at V came to 0 bases and at J to 7 bases, leaving 4 bases not matched to a gene. The germline CDR1 and CDR2 sequences are SGDLS and YYNGEE. CDR3 DNA: TGTGCCAGCAGCGTAGACAGGGGGCCAGGTGGCTACACCTTC. Translation gives CASSVDRGPGGYTF.

The gene calls are TRBV18 and TRBJ1-1; D is unresolved. Per germline, CDR1 KGHSH and CDR2 LQKENI. The V gene lost 6 bases and the J gene lost 0 bases, with 20 bases spanning the gap. The CDR3 spans 17 residues. CDR3 residues: CASSNRLAGNLNTEAFF. The CDR3 DNA follows: TGTGCCAGCTCGAACCGTTTAGCGGGGAACTTGAACACTGAAGCTTTCTTT.

This chain links TRBV5-8 with TRBJ1-3; D possibly corresponds to TRBD1 (5 bases). Germline V lookup: CDR1 SGHTS, CDR2 YDEGEE. The V end was cut by 2 bases, the J end by 0 bases, with 9 bases between. The CDR3 extends over 15 amino acids. The DNA of the CDR3 is TGTGCCAGCAGCTTCCAGGGTTACTCTGGAAACACCATATATTTT. Translated: CASSFQGYSGNTIYF.

This clone was picked up one time. The rearrangement uses TRBV7-9 and TRBJ2-1, with D possibly TRBD1 on 6 matching bases. Per the germline V gene, CDR1 is SEHNR and CDR2 is FQNEAQ (reference sequence). The V and J ends lost 5 bases and 3 bases respectively, with 11 bases between them. The CDR3 sequence is 14 residues long. As DNA, the CDR3 is TGTGCCAGCAGCCCCGGGACACTCTACAATGAGCAGTTCTTC. This encodes CASSPGTLYNEQFF.

The chain carries TRBV27 and TRBJ2-7; TRBD1 aligns across 9 bases. This CDR3 comprises 16 residues. Germline V gene data show CDR1 as MNHEY and CDR2 as SMNVEV (reference sequence). The ends lost 5 bases at V and 2 bases at J; junction bases unmatched: 10. Here the CDR3 reads CASSRDRVSFPYEQYF. The CDR3 DNA is TGTGCCAGCAGTAGGGACAGGGTTTCTTTCCCCTACGAGCAGTACTTC.

The CDR3 spells CASSARGRTGDEAFF. CDR3 sequence (DNA): TGTGCCAGCAGCGCCAGAGGTCGGACAGGGGATGAAGCTTTCTTT. J is TRBJ1-1 and V is TRBV25-1, with 9 bases identical to TRBD1. The CDR3 length is 15 residues. Germline values: CDR1 MGHDK, CDR2 SYGVNS. The junction had 12 bases not matched to a gene; V was cut back by 6 bases and J by 7 bases.

The chain couples TRBV7-9 to TRBJ2-2; D is unresolved. Germline V CDR1 and CDR2: SEHNR, FQNEAQ (reference sequence). V lost 1 base and J 5 bases, leaving 8 bases between the germline ends. This CDR3 has 14 amino acids. CDR3 DNA sequence: TGTGCCAGCAGCTTAGTATTCGGGACCGGGGAGCTGTTTTTT. Protein sequence: CASSLVFGTGELFF.

The chain couples TRBV14 to TRBJ2-7; 8 nucleotides align to TRBD1. CDR1 SGHDN and CDR2 FVKESK come from the germline V gene. This CDR3 comprises 14 residues. Trimming removed 4 bases from V and 4 bases from J; junction bases left unmatched: 6. CDR3 sequence: CASSPAGGGYEQYF. CDR3 nucleotides: TGTGCCAGCAGCCCTGCAGGGGGCGGGTACGAGCAGTACTTC.

This chain connects TRBV7-9 to TRBJ1-5, with D possibly being TRBD1 (6 bases). CDR1 SEHNR and CDR2 FQNEAQ come from the germline V gene (reference sequence). Trimming took off 2 bases at V and 9 bases at J, with 14 bases between the two ends. This CDR3 has 14 residues. The CDR3 DNA sequence: TGTGCCAGCAGCTTATTAGGTGGGGGCGCGCCCCAGCATTTT. It is translated as CASSLLGGGAPQHF.

The chain couples TRBV7-2 to TRBJ2-3; 15 nucleotides agree with TRBD2. Looked up from germline, CDR1 is SGHTA and CDR2 is FQGNSA. CDR3 length: 16 residues. Trimming at V came to 0 bases and at J to 5 bases, leaving 0 bases not matched to a gene. In nucleotides, the CDR3 is TGTGCCAGCAGCTTAGCGGGACTAGCGGGAGGAGATACGCAGTATTTT. Translating it yields CASSLAGLAGGDTQYF.

V gene TRBV6-5 combines with J gene TRBJ1-5, with D maybe TRBD1 (5 bases). This CDR3 has 15 residues. The V and J ends lost 6 bases and 10 bases respectively, with 22 bases between them. CDR1 is MNHEY, CDR2 SVGAGI, per germline. CDR3 residues: CASRGGSVTEGPQHF. The CDR3 DNA sequence: TGTGCCAGCAGGGGGGGATCAGTAACTGAGGGCCCCCAGCATTTT.

The rearrangement links TRBV5-1 to TRBJ2-4; 9 nucleotides align to TRBD2. Germline lookup yields CDR1 SGHRS and CDR2 YFSETQ. V was clipped by 0 bases and J by 11 bases; unmatched bases: 6. The CDR3 length is 14 residues. The CDR3 DNA follows: TGCGCCAGCAGCTTGGGACTAGCGGAGGATCTTCAGTACTTC. It yields the protein CASSLGLAEDLQYF. Filled out from reference TRBV5-1 and TRBJ2-4, the complete variable domain reads KAGVTQTPRYLIKTRGQQVTLSCSPISGHRSVSWYQQTPGQGLQFLFEYFSETQRNKGNFPGRFSGRQFSNSRSEMNVSTLELGDSALYLCASSLGLAEDLQYFGAGTRLSVL.

The chain recombines TRBV24-1 with TRBJ2-1; 7 bases line up with TRBD2. This CDR3 comprises 12 residues. Germline-derived CDR1 and CDR2 are KGHDR and SFDVKD. V dropped 8 bases and J dropped 8; count of bases not matched to a gene: 5. CDR3 amino acids: CATMGGSHEQFF. The CDR3 DNA reads as TGTGCCACCATGGGCGGGAGTCATGAGCAGTTCTTC.

The rearrangement joins TRBV7-8 to TRBJ1-4; 7 nucleotides align to TRBD1. This CDR3 has 16 residues. CDR1 is SGHVS and CDR2 is FQNEAQ in the germline V gene. With 0 bases clipped from V and 4 bases from J, the junction kept 5 bases outside the gene matches. In DNA form, the CDR3 reads TGTGCCAGCAGCTTAGCCAGGGACAGACTTAATGAAAAACTGTTTTTT. Encoded protein: CASSLARDRLNEKLFF.

The chain combines TRBV7-2 with TRBJ1-2; a weak D match, TRBD1 (5 bases). Germline lookup yields CDR1 SGHTA and CDR2 FQGNSA. The CDR3 spans 14 residues. Trimming took 1 base from V and 5 from J, leaving 11 bases between them. Here the CDR3 reads CASSLEGVSYGYTF. In nucleotides, the CDR3 is TGTGCCAGCAGCTTAGAAGGGGTTAGTTATGGCTACACCTTC.